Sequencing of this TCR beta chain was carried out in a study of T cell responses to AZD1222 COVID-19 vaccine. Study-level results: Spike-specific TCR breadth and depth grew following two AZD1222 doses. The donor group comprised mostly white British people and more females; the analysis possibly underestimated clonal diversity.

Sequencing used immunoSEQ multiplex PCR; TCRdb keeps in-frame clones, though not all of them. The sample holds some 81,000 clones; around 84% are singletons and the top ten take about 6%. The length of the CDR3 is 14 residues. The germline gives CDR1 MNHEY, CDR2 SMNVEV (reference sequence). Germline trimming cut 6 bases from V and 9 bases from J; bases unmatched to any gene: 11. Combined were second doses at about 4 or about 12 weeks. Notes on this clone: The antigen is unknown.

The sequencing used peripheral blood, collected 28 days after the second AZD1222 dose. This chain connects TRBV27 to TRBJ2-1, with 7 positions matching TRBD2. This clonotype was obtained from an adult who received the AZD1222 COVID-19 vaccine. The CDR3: CASSKQRERGEQFF. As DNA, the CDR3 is TGTGCCAGCAGCAAGCAGCGGGAAAGGGGTGAGCAGTTCTTC.